The 8 T cell receptor beta chains below come from one sample, sequenced in a study of PD-1 blockade in mismatch repair-deficient tumors. No antigens are known for them. Here immunoSEQ multiplex PCR was the method, and the copy in TCRdb shows in-frame clones only, minus some. The sample includes some 14,000 clones, 85% to 90% of them seen just once. Time point here: identical roughly 10-day culture without peptide (control). The sequencing used cells cultured in vitro, collected from a patient treated with pembrolizumab. These receptors all come from an adult with mismatch repair-deficient cancer.

This clone appeared once. The chain combines TRBV27 with TRBJ2-2; 8 bases match TRBD2. CDR1 and CDR2 from the germline V gene are MNHEY and SMNVEV (reference sequence). After removal of 5 bases from V and 4 bases from J, the junction contained 6 bases not matched to a gene. The CDR3 runs to 15 residues. CDR3 residues: CASSQAGVRTGELFF. CDR3 DNA: TGTGCCAGCAGTCAAGCGGGAGTTCGCACCGGGGAGCTGTTTTTT.

The chain combines TRBV18 with TRBJ2-7; D is unclear. Germline CDR1 KGHSH, CDR2 LQKENI. This CDR3 is built from 13 residues. Trimming cost V 3 bases and J 7 bases, with 13 bases left between them. CDR3 DNA: TGTGCCAGCTCACCCGTGGGCAGTGGGGAGCAGTACTTC. Translated, it gives CASSPVGSGEQYF.

The chain couples TRBV7-9 to TRBJ2-7, with 7 bases aligning to TRBD2. The V gene end was trimmed by 0 bases and the J gene end by 2 bases; junction bases not matched to a gene: 1. Germline-derived CDR1 and CDR2 are SEHNR and FQNEAQ (reference sequence). The CDR3 is 14 amino acids. CDR3: CASSLALAAYEQYF. The DNA for the CDR3 is TGTGCCAGCAGCTTAGCGCTAGCGGCCTACGAGCAGTACTTC.

The J gene is TRBJ1-1, the V gene TRBV18; D call uncertain. There are 15 residues in the CDR3. With 0 bases removed from V and 5 bases from J, the gap between germline ends came to 13 bases. CDR1 is KGHSH, CDR2 LQKENI, per germline. In nucleotides, the CDR3 is TGTGCCAGCTCACCACCTACGGGTATTGTTACTGAAGCTTTCTTT. Translated: CASSPPTGIVTEAFF.

The chain employs TRBV21-1 and TRBJ2-1; no check of the table's D call, TRBD1, against the DNA was made. TRBV21-1 is flagged as a pseudogene. The CDR3 is 16 residues long. CDR3 residues: CASSHTGTGDDNEQFF. In DNA, the CDR3 is TGTGCCAGCAGTCACACCGGGACAGGGGACGACAATGAGCAGTTCTTC.

The chain couples TRBV18 to TRBJ2-3, with D perhaps assigned TRBD1 or TRBD2 (6 bases each). The CDR3 spans 16 residues. V lost 5 bases and J 2 bases, leaving 17 bases between the germline ends. Germline V gives CDR1 KGHSH, CDR2 LQKENI. The CDR3 region is CASSGNGGKDTDTQYF. In nucleotides, the CDR3 is TGTGCCAGCTCAGGGAACGGGGGCAAAGACACAGATACGCAGTATTTT.

This chain connects TRBV18 to TRBJ1-5; TRBD1 matches 9 bases. Trimming at V came to 5 bases and at J to 6 bases, leaving 11 bases not matched to a gene. The length of the CDR3 is 16 residues. The germline V gene encodes CDR1 KGHSH and CDR2 LQKENI. This CDR3 is CASSATTGGVGQPQHF. CDR3 DNA: TGTGCCAGCTCAGCGACTACAGGGGGCGTTGGTCAGCCCCAGCATTTT.

The CDR3 is CASSLGASADTQYF. As DNA, the CDR3 is TGTGCCAGCAGCCTAGGGGCGAGTGCAGATACGCAGTATTTT. The V gene is TRBV28, the J gene TRBJ2-3, with D perhaps TRBD1 (5 bases). This CDR3 has 14 residues. V was clipped by 6 bases and J by 4 bases, with 14 bases between them. Germline values: CDR1 MDHEN, CDR2 SYDVKM. The full variable domain, rest sourced from reference TRBV28 and TRBJ2-3, is DVKVTQSSRYLVKRTGEKVFLECVQDMDHENMFWYRQDPGLGLRLIYFSYDVKMKEKGDIPEGYSVSREKKERFSLILESASTNQTSMYLCASSLGASADTQYFGPGTRLTVL.